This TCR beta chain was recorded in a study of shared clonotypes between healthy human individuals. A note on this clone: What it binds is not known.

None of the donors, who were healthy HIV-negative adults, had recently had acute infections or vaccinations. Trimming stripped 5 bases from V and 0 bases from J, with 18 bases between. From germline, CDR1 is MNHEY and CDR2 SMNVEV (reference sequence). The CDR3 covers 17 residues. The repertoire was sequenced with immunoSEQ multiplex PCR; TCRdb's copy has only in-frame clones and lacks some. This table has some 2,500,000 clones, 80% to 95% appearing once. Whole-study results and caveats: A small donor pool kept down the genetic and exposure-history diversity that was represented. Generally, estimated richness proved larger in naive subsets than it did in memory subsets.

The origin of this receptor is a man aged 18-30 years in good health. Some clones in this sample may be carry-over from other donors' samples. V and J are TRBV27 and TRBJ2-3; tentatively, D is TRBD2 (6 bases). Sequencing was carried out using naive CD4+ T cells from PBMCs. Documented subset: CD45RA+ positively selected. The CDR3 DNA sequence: TGTGCCAGCAGTGGGGTACCACTAGCCAAAAGCACAGATACGCAGTATTTT. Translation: CASSGVPLAKSTDTQYF.